The rows below give T cell receptor beta chains drawn from one sample of a study of blood T cell repertoires in COVID-19. The data were produced by immunoSEQ multiplex PCR, yet TCRdb's version contains in-frame clones alone and is incomplete. The table records roughly 110,000 clones, around 88% of them present only once. The sequenced material came from peripheral blood. These receptors originate from a human donor with acute or convalescent COVID-19. The donor label of this sample is uncertain. Each CDR3 is given with its conserved first and last residue. D genes are given only for firm matches. Clone size is given for some rows only: seen once, a few or many times, or a class if the clone is expanded.

J | D | size | V | DNA | CDR3
TRBJ2-7 | TRBD2 | . | TRBV18 | TGTGCCAGCTCACCAACCCCCGGGACTAACTCCTACGAGCAGTACTTC | CASSPTPGTNSYEQYF
TRBJ1-5 | . | . | TRBV4-2 | TGTGCCAGCAGCACAGAAAGGGGGCAGCCCCAGCATTTT | CASSTERGQPQHF
TRBJ1-1 | . | . | TRBV6-5 | TGTGCCAGCCAGACCCCCCGAGGAACTGAAGCTTTCTTT | CASQTPRGTEAFF
TRBJ1-1 | . | . | TRBV4-3 | TGCGCCAGCAGCCATACCGCGGGGACTGAAGCTTTCTTT | CASSHTAGTEAFF
TRBJ1-5 | . | . | TRBV12-5 | TGTGCTAGTGGTTTGGTCGCGCCGAATCAGCCCCAGCATTTT | CASGLVAPNQPQHF
TRBJ1-4 | . | . | TRBV3-1/TRBV3-2 | TGTGCCAGCAGCCAAGAACACAGGGCAACTAATGAAAAACTGTTTTTT | CASSQEHRATNEKLFF
TRBJ2-7 | TRBD1 | . | TRBV4-2 | TGTGCCAGCAGCCAAGCGGGACAGCCCGACTACGAGCAGTACTTC | CASSQAGQPDYEQYF
TRBJ2-2 | TRBD2 | . | TRBV6-6 | TGTGCCAGCAGTTACAGGGGAGGGGACACCGGGGAGCTGTTTTTT | CASSYRGGDTGELFF
TRBJ1-6 | . | . | TRBV2 | TGTGCCAGCAGTGAGCAGGGTGGAGGGTCCCTCCACTTT | CASSEQGGGSLHF
TRBJ2-5 | . | . | TRBV6-1 | TGTGCCAGCAGTGAAGGTCAGCAAGAGACCCAGTACTTC | CASSEGQQETQYF
TRBJ2-5 | TRBD2 | once | TRBV19 | TGTGCCAGTAGAGCGGGGCAGCGAGAGACCCAGTACTTC | CASRAGQRETQYF
TRBJ1-2 | . | . | TRBV5-4 | TGTGCCATCGGGACTGTCAGGTCGATTTATGGCTACACCTTC | CAIGTVRSIYGYTF
TRBJ2-3 | . | . | TRBV6-5 | TGTGCCAGCAGTCCTCGCAGGGATGGTACGCAGTATTTT | CASSPRRDGTQYF
TRBJ1-1 | . | . | TRBV6-5 | TGTGCCAGCAGCCTATCAGGGGCCACTGAAGCTTTCTTT | CASSLSGATEAFF
TRBJ1-1 | . | . | TRBV6-2/TRBV6-3 | TGTGCCAGCAGCCCCGGTTTAGACACTGAAGCTTTCTTT | CASSPGLDTEAFF
TRBJ1-4 | . | . | TRBV2 | TGTGCCAGCAGTGCAGACAGGCCAATGGGGGCTGAAAAACTGTTTTTT | CASSADRPMGAEKLFF
TRBJ1-1 | . | . | TRBV30 | TGTGCCTGGGACCTCTTCGGGTTGGGCACTGAAGCTTTCTTT | CAWDLFGLGTEAFF